A selection of T cell receptor beta chains follows, all from one sample in a study of Ad26.COV2.S vaccination and SARS-CoV-2 variants. Clones were sequenced by immunoSEQ multiplex PCR, and TCRdb holds only the in-frame ones, with some missing. This table holds approximately 410,000 clones, approximately 88% found once. The input for sequencing was peripheral blood, taken in a trial of Ad26.COV2.S vaccine versus placebo. All receptors derive from a person aged 18-60 years who received the Ad26.COV2.S COVID-19 vaccine or a placebo. The CDR3 runs from the conserved cysteine through the conserved F or W. D genes are given only for firm matches. Only part of the rows carry a size: once, few, many, or a class if the clone is expanded.

d_call j_call v_call clone_size cdr3_aa cdr3_nt
TRBD2 TRBJ2-7 TRBV30 . CAWSAGGAWYDEQYF TGTGCCTGGAGTGCCGGGGGGGCCTGGTATGACGAGCAGTACTTC
. TRBJ2-5 TRBV18 . CASSLQGGETQYF TGTGCCAGCTCCCTACAGGGTGGAGAGACCCAGTACTTC
. TRBJ1-4 TRBV9 . CASSVRSTNEKLFF TGTGCCAGCAGCGTACGGAGTACGAATGAAAAACTGTTTTTT
. TRBJ1-5 TRBV19 few CASRPRYSNQPQHF TGTGCCAGTAGGCCACGGTATAGCAATCAGCCCCAGCATTTT
TRBD1 TRBJ2-6 TRBV7-3 . CASSLNSLAGGVPGANVLTF TGTGCCAGCAGCTTAAATAGTTTGGCAGGGGGCGTCCCTGGGGCCAACGTCCTGACTTTC
TRBD1 TRBJ1-6 TRBV28 . CASSQYPPGTGVYSPLHF TGTGCCAGCAGCCAATACCCTCCCGGGACAGGGGTTTATTCACCCCTCCACTTT
TRBD1 TRBJ2-3 TRBV30 once CACHPTGVSTDTQYF TGTGCCTGCCATCCAACAGGGGTTAGCACAGATACGCAGTATTTT
. TRBJ1-5 TRBV9 . CASSPGGGLNQPQHF TGTGCCAGCAGCCCCGGGGGGGGGCTTAATCAGCCCCAGCATTTT
. TRBJ1-2 TRBV20-1 . CSARGLDGYTF TGCAGTGCTAGAGGACTAGACGGCTACACCTTC
. TRBJ2-3 TRBV9 . CASSVVGTDTQYF TGTGCCAGCAGCGTAGTGGGCACAGATACGCAGTATTTT
TRBD1 TRBJ1-5 TRBV4-3 . CASSPSRQGWSNQPQHF TGCGCCAGCAGCCCCTCCAGACAGGGTTGGAGCAATCAGCCCCAGCATTTT
. TRBJ2-7 TRBV11-2 few CASSLDSPEPDEQYF TGTGCCAGCAGCTTAGATTCGCCAGAGCCGGACGAGCAGTACTTC
TRBD1 TRBJ2-2 TRBV7-6 . CASSRGDRVTGELFF TGTGCCAGCAGCCGGGGGGACAGGGTCACCGGGGAGCTGTTTTTT
. TRBJ2-3 TRBV5-5 . CASNIFSGTDTQYF TGTGCCAGCAACATATTTTCCGGCACAGATACGCAGTATTTT
. TRBJ1-1 TRBV16 . CASMTGLNTEAFF TGTGCCAGCATGACAGGATTGAACACTGAAGCTTTCTTT
. TRBJ1-6 TRBV5-1 . CASSLAGTRYNSPLHF TGCGCCAGCAGCTTGGCTGGGACACGTTATAATTCACCCCTCCACTTT
. TRBJ1-4 TRBV9 . CASSVGIGFVNEKLFF TGTGCCAGCAGCGTAGGAATAGGGTTTGTCAATGAAAAACTGTTTTTT
. TRBJ1-1 TRBV7-3 . CASSSRDGTEAFF TGTGCCAGCAGCAGCAGGGACGGCACTGAAGCTTTCTTT
TRBD1 TRBJ1-6 TRBV5-1 once CASRSTSGQLNSPLHF TGCGCCAGCAGATCCACCTCGGGACAGCTAAATTCACCCCTCCACTTT
. TRBJ1-5 TRBV2 . CASRPGPRVGLNQPQHF TGTGCCAGCAGACCGGGCCCCCGAGTTGGATTGAATCAGCCCCAGCATTTT
TRBD1 TRBJ1-6 TRBV5-1 once CASSLDRVLNSPLHF TGCGCCAGCAGCCTAGACAGGGTCCTTAATTCACCCCTCCACTTT
. TRBJ2-1 TRBV18 . CASSPRDYNEQFF TGTGCCAGCTCACCCCGGGACTACAATGAGCAGTTCTTC
. TRBJ2-7 TRBV20-1 few CSASRQGGVEQYF TGCAGTGCTAGTCGACAGGGAGGTGTCGAGCAGTACTTC
. TRBJ2-3 TRBV30 . CAWGIPTASTDTQYF TGTGCCTGGGGAATTCCAACTGCTAGCACAGATACGCAGTATTTT
. TRBJ2-3 TRBV7-2 . CASSLVGDTDTQYF TGTGCCAGCAGCTTAGTAGGGGACACAGATACGCAGTATTTT
. TRBJ2-2 TRBV7-9 . CASRPLSAGELFF TGTGCCAGCAGACCACTCTCGGCCGGGGAGCTGTTTTTT
. TRBJ1-5 TRBV2 few CASSEGLSGNQPQHF TGTGCCAGCAGTGAGGGCCTTAGTGGCAATCAGCCCCAGCATTTT
TRBD1 TRBJ2-3 TRBV9 . CASSNRPGDRGFTSTDTQYF TGTGCCAGCAGCAATAGACCCGGGGACAGGGGGTTTACTAGCACAGATACGCAGTATTTT
TRBD1 TRBJ2-1 TRBV11-3 . CASSPRTGNNEQFF TGTGCCAGCAGCCCCCGGACAGGGAACAATGAGCAGTTCTTC
. TRBJ1-1 TRBV19 . CASSTREGDTEAFF TGTGCCAGTAGTACCAGGGAAGGGGACACTGAAGCTTTCTTT
. TRBJ2-5 TRBV12-3/TRBV12-4 . CASGSRVAETQYF TGTGCCAGCGGCTCTCGAGTGGCGGAGACCCAGTACTTC